Below, 7 T cell receptor beta chains from the same sample are listed, as sequenced in a study of human T cells and chemical hapten exposure. Time point given: patch test 2, 6 weeks after DPC sensitization. Treatment denoted: therapeutic diphenylcyclopropenone sensitization with weekly scalp DPC. TCRdb recomputed calls from the RACE reads with MiXCR, one row per CDR3 protein. The table records approximately 120,000 distinct CDR3 sequences, about a tenth of them present only once. The sequenced sample was whole blood, obtained in connection with sensitization to the hapten diphenylcyclopropenone (DPC). These receptor sequences come from a woman between 40 and 55 years old with alopecia areata. Some clones in this sample may be carry-over from other donors' samples.

The chain recombines TRBV12-3 or TRBV12-4 with TRBJ1-6; TRBD1 is a possible D gene (6 bases). V was cut by 3 bases and J by 5 bases, with 14 bases left in between. The length of the CDR3 is 16 residues. The CDR3 DNA follows: TGTGCCAGCAGTTTGAGGGCGGGACACCATAATTCACCCCTCCACTTT. The encoded protein is CASSLRAGHHNSPLHF.

This clonotype was counted a few times. The V and J genes are TRBV4-2 and TRBJ1-3; D is unresolved. Germline-derived CDR1 and CDR2 are LGHNA and YNFKEQ. With 1 base removed from V and 2 bases from J, the gap between germline ends came to 9 bases. The CDR3 runs 15 residues. The CDR3 coding sequence is TGTGCCAGCAGCCAAGTAATCGGAGCTGGAAACACCATATATTTT. It encodes CASSQVIGAGNTIYF.

This clonotype was counted ten times or more. The V and J genes are TRBV7-2 and TRBJ2-3, with D hard to call. The germline V and J ends were trimmed by 1 base and 2 bases, with 10 bases remaining between them. The CDR3 length is 15 residues. The germline gives CDR1 SGHTA, CDR2 FQGNSA. Here the CDR3 DNA reads TGTGCCAGCAGCTTAGTACCCCAGATCACAGATACGCAGTATTTT. As protein: CASSLVPQITDTQYF.

This clonotype showed up many times. J is TRBJ1-2 and V is TRBV5-4; D is perhaps TRBD1 (5 bases). V shed 4 bases and J shed 8 bases, with 24 bases lying between them. The CDR3 length is 16 residues. CDR1 is SGHNT, CDR2 YYREEE, per germline (reference sequence). Here the CDR3 reads CASSPPELGGMGGYTF. The CDR3 DNA reads TGTGCCAGCAGCCCCCCCGAACTCGGGGGAATGGGCGGCTACACCTTC.

CDR3 protein: CASSEGHGGTNQPQHF. The CDR3 DNA sequence: TGTGCCAGCAGTGAGGGTCATGGGGGGACAAATCAGCCCCAGCATTTT. This rearrangement joins TRBV6-1 to TRBJ1-5; the D gene is possibly TRBD1 (6 bases). With 3 bases removed from V and 4 bases from J, the gap between germline ends came to 16 bases. The germline V gene has CDR1 MNHNS and CDR2 SASEGT. The length of the CDR3 is 16 residues.

Many counts were recorded for this clonotype. The V and J genes are TRBV6-2 or TRBV6-3 and TRBJ2-1; 9 nucleotides align to TRBD2. Germline-derived CDR1 and CDR2 are MNHEY and SVGEGT. There are 13 residues in the CDR3. The CDR3, as DNA: TGTGCTGGGAGCGGGGGGCTATACAATGAGCAGTTCTTC. Protein product: CAGSGGLYNEQFF.

This clonotype was counted many times. The gene calls are TRBV9 and TRBJ2-3; D not certain. Trimming took 0 bases from V and 0 from J, leaving 14 bases between them. The CDR3 has 17 amino acids. Per the germline V gene, CDR1 is SGDLS and CDR2 is YYNGEE. The DNA for the CDR3 is TGTGCCAGCAGCGTAGAGGCAGGCGTTACTAGCACAGATACGCAGTATTTT. This encodes CASSVEAGVTSTDTQYF.